The present T cell receptor beta chain was sequenced within a study of blood T cells in healthy people across ages. General study points: With donor CMV status unknown, expanded clonotype changes were possibly confounded.

This clonotype has a handful of counts. Its antigen is unknown. Germline V lookup: CDR1 MNHNS, CDR2 SASEGT. V was pared by 6 bases and J by 6 bases, with 11 bases of the junction left unmatched. This CDR3 contains 15 residues. Together with a sample-barcoded 5' primer, a J-beta primer mix was included in a second PCR lasting about 6 to 11 cycles. Per sample, CDR3-containing paired-end reads numbered at least 2.5 million. TCRdb re-derived calls from the 5' RACE reads in MiXCR, one entry per CDR3 protein. The table lists some 1.7 million distinct CDR3 sequences, 25% to 30% of them singletons. The chain combines TRBV6-1 with TRBJ1-5, with 7 bases fitting TRBD1. The specimen sequenced was blood. The TCR sequence derives from a woman younger than 45 in good health. This CDR3 reads CASSVTTGAGQPQHF. In nucleotides, the CDR3 is TGTGCCAGCAGCGTTACCACAGGGGCTGGTCAGCCCCAGCATTTT.